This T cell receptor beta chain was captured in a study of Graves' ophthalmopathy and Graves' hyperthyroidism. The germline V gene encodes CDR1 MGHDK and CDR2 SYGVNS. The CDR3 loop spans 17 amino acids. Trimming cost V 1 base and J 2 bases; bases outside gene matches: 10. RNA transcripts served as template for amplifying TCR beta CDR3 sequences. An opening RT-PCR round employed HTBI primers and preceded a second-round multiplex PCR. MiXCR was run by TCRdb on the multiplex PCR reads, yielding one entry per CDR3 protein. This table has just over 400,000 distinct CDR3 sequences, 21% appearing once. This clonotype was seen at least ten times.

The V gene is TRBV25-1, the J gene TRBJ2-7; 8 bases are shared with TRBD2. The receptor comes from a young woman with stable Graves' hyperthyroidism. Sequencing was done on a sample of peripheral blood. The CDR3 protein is CASSELRAGDSPYEQYF. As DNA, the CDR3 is TGTGCCAGCAGTGAATTACGAGCGGGAGATTCGCCCTACGAGCAGTACTTC.